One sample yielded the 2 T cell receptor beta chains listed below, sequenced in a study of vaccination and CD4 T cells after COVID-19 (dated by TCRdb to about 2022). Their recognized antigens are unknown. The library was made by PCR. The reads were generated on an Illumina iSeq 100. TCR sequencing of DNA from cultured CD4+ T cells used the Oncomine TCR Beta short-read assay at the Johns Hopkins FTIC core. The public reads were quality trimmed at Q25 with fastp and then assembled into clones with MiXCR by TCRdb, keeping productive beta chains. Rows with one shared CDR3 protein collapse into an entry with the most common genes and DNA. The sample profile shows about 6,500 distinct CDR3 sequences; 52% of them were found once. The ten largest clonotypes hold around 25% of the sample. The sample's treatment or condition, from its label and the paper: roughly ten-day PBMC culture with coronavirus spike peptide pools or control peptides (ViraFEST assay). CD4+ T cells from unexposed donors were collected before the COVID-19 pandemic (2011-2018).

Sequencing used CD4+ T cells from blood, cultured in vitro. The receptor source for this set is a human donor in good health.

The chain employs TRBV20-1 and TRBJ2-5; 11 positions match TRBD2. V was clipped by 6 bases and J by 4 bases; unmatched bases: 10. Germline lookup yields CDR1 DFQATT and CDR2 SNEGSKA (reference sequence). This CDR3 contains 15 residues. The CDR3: CSANRLAGNRETQYF. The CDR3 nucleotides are TGCAGTGCAAATCGACTAGCGGGAAATAGAGAGACCCAGTACTTC.

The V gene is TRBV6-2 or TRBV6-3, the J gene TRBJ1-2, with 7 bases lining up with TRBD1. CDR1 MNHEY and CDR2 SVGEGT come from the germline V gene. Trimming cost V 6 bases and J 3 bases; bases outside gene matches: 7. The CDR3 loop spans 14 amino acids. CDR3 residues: CASRRDSLDYGYTF. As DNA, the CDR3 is TGTGCCAGCAGGAGGGACAGTCTTGACTATGGCTACACCTTC.